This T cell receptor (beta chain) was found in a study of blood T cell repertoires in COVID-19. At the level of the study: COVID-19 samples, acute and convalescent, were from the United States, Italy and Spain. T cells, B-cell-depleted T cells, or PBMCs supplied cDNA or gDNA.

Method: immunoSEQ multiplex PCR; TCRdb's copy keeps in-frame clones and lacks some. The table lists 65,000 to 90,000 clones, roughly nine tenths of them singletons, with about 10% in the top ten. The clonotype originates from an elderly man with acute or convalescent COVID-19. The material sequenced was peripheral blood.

The CDR3 DNA sequence: TGTGCCACCAGTGATCCTACAGGGCCGGGAGGCTACACCTTC. This sequence encodes CATSDPTGPGGYTF. This rearrangement joins TRBV24-1 to TRBJ1-2; possibly TRBD1 for D (6 bases). The CDR3 runs 14 residues. Germline V gene data show CDR1 as KGHDR and CDR2 as SFDVKD. V lost 3 bases to trimming and J lost 8 bases, with 15 bases between them.